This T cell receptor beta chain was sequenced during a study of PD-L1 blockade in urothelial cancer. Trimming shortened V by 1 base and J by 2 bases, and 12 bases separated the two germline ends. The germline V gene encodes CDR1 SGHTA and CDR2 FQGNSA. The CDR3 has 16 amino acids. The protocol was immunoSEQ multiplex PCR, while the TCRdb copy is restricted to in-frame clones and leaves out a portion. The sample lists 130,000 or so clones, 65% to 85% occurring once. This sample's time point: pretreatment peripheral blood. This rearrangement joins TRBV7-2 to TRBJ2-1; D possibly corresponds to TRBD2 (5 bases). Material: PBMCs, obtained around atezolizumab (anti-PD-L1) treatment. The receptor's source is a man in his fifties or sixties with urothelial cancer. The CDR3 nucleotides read TGTGCCAGCAGCTTAGTTGCTAGCACCGCCTACAATGAGCAGTTCTTC. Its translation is CASSLVASTAYNEQFF.